The 23 T cell receptor beta chains below all came from one sample that was sequenced in a study of T cell responses to AZD1222 COVID-19 vaccine. Libraries were prepared by immunoSEQ multiplex PCR; TCRdb keeps only in-frame clonotypes and omits some of them. Of roughly 150,000 clones in the sample, roughly 94% are singletons; the top ten hold approximately 4.8%. The sequenced sample was peripheral blood, obtained 28 days after the second AZD1222 dose. These receptors all come from an adult who received the AZD1222 COVID-19 vaccine.

The rearrangement links TRBV28 to TRBJ2-7, with D unclear. The CDR3 covers 13 residues. The germline V gene has CDR1 MDHEN and CDR2 SYDVKM. The germline V and J ends were trimmed by 6 bases and 2 bases, with 11 bases remaining between them. In DNA form, the CDR3 reads TGTGCCAGCAGAGAAGGGATCACCTACGAGCAGTACTTC. It specifies CASREGITYEQYF.

This chain uses TRBV27 with TRBJ2-3; D unresolved. The V and J ends lost 7 bases and 6 bases respectively, with 17 bases between them. The CDR3 loop spans 14 amino acids. Germline lookup yields CDR1 MNHEY and CDR2 SMNVEV (reference sequence). CDR3 residues: CASKYKPERDTQYF. The CDR3 DNA reads as TGTGCCAGCAAATACAAGCCCGAACGGGATACGCAGTATTTT.

This sequence joins TRBV28 and TRBJ1-2; TRBD1 matches at 7 bases. The CDR3 extends over 14 amino acids. Germline CDR1 reads MDHEN; CDR2 reads SYDVKM. Trimming took 5 bases from V and 6 from J; bases not matched to a gene: 9. DNA for the CDR3: TGTGCCAGCAGTCCCCCGACAGGGAGGGATGGCTACACCTTC. Protein sequence: CASSPPTGRDGYTF.

The chain is built from TRBV30 and TRBJ1-2; unclear D gene. The CDR3 length is 17 residues. Trimming removed 4 bases at V and 5 bases at J, with 26 bases between. The germline CDR1 and CDR2 sequences are GTSNPN and SVGIG (reference sequence). The CDR3 DNA reads as TGTGCCTGGATCCGTCCCCGGACTCACCCCCTTAAATATGGCTACACCTTC. It yields the protein CAWIRPRTHPLKYGYTF.

The V and J genes are TRBV6-2 or TRBV6-3 and TRBJ1-3; no clear D gene. The V gene lost 2 bases and the J gene lost 0 bases, with 11 bases spanning the gap. Per the germline V gene, CDR1 is MNHEY and CDR2 is SVGEGT. The CDR3 totals 16 residues. CDR3 DNA: TGTGCCAGCAGTTACAGAAGGCCTTCCTCTGGAAACACCATATATTTT. This gives the protein CASSYRRPSSGNTIYF.

This clone was recorded once. The rearrangement links TRBV2 to TRBJ1-6; TRBD1 aligns across 8 bases. Germline-derived CDR1 and CDR2 are SNHLY and FYNNEI. The V gene end was trimmed by 7 bases and the J gene end by 9 bases; junction bases not matched to a gene: 11. The CDR3 has 15 residues. The CDR3 loop is CASIQDRGYRSPLHF. The DNA of the CDR3 is TGTGCCAGCATCCAAGACAGGGGCTATCGTTCACCCCTCCACTTT.

The chain combines TRBV3-1 (or the pseudogene TRBV3-2) with TRBJ1-4; D may be TRBD1 (5 bases). Germline CDR1 and CDR2: LGHDT and YNNKEL (reference sequence). V gave up 8 bases and J gave up 0 bases, with 16 bases separating them. The CDR3 has 16 residues. The CDR3 region has the DNA TGTGCCAGCGGGGGTAGTCGGGGTGCAACTAATGAAAAACTGTTTTTT. Its translation: CASGGSRGATNEKLFF.

Here the CDR3 reads CASSKPGPEEGYTF. The CDR3 DNA follows: TGTGCCAGCAGTAAACCGGGACCCGAGGAAGGCTACACCTTC. The rearrangement links TRBV2 to TRBJ1-2, with D possibly being TRBD1 (5 bases). The CDR3 totals 14 residues. The ends were cut back, 5 bases at V and 8 bases at J, with 18 bases in the middle. CDR1 is SNHLY, CDR2 FYNNEI, per germline.

The rearrangement uses TRBV29-1 and TRBJ2-1; tentatively, D is TRBD2 (5 bases). Germline V gene data show CDR1 as SQVTM and CDR2 as ANQGSEA. V lost 4 bases and J lost 6, with 10 bases in between. CDR3 size: 12 residues. The CDR3: CSVGPLGNEQFF. CDR3 in DNA: TGCAGCGTTGGGCCACTAGGCAATGAGCAGTTCTTC.

This clone appeared a single time. The chain carries TRBV18 and TRBJ1-3; 7 nucleotides agree with TRBD1. The CDR3 loop spans 15 amino acids. Germline values: CDR1 KGHSH, CDR2 LQKENI. V lost 0 bases to trimming and J lost 4 bases; unmatched junction nucleotides: 3. DNA of the CDR3: TGTGCCAGCTCACCACCGGGACAGATAGGAAACACCATATATTTT. It specifies CASSPPGQIGNTIYF.

The CDR3 protein is CASSSSVSGDPGELFF. CDR3 nucleotide sequence: TGTGCCAGCAGCTCTAGTGTATCCGGGGATCCCGGGGAGCTGTTTTTT. This chain uses TRBV7-9 with TRBJ2-2; D is perhaps TRBD2 (5 bases). Germline V gene sequence: CDR1 SEHNR, CDR2 FQNEAQ (reference sequence). CDR3 length equals 16 residues. V was shortened by 4 bases and J by 6 bases, with 18 bases between the two germline ends.

The V and J genes are TRBV7-2 and TRBJ1-1, with 8 bases matching TRBD1. Germline loops: CDR1 SGHTA, CDR2 FQGNSA. The CDR3 covers 15 residues. V lost 5 bases to trimming and J lost 1 base; unmatched junction nucleotides: 6. As DNA, the CDR3 is TGTGCCAGCAGCCCTCGACAGGGGAAGAACACTGAAGCTTTCTTT. As protein: CASSPRQGKNTEAFF.

The genes are TRBV28 and TRBJ1-6; D perhaps matches TRBD1 (5 bases). V shed 7 bases and J shed 0 bases, with 7 bases lying between them. CDR1 MDHEN and CDR2 SYDVKM come from the germline V gene. There are 14 residues in the CDR3. The CDR3, as DNA: TGTGCCAGCAAGGGGAGCTCCTATAATTCACCCCTCCACTTT. This gives the protein CASKGSSYNSPLHF.

The chain couples TRBV28 to TRBJ2-7; 7 positions agree with TRBD1. CDR3 length equals 14 residues. Germline values: CDR1 MDHEN, CDR2 SYDVKM. The J segment lost 5 bases and the V segment lost 6 bases, leaving 10 bases of the junction unmatched. In DNA, the CDR3 is TGTGCCAGCAGCCCCCTACAGGGGCAGCACGAGCAGTACTTC. Encoded protein: CASSPLQGQHEQYF.

The gene calls are TRBV19 and TRBJ1-1, with D perhaps TRBD1 (5 bases). Germline assignment: CDR1 LNHDA and CDR2 SQIVND (reference sequence). CDR3 size: 14 residues. Trimming cost V 6 bases and J 4 bases, with 15 bases left between them. The CDR3 sequence is CASRPGTLSTEAFF. The CDR3 region has the DNA TGTGCCAGTAGGCCTGGGACTCTGAGCACTGAAGCTTTCTTT.

This clone has a handful of counts. The CDR3 DNA follows: TGTGCCAGCAGTGAAGCGCCGGGCGGCTATGGCTACACCTTC. Its protein is CASSEAPGGYGYTF. This chain uses TRBV2 with TRBJ1-2, with D unclear. The germline CDR1 and CDR2 sequences are SNHLY and FYNNEI. The length of the CDR3 is 14 residues. Trimming cost V 0 bases and J 4 bases, with 9 bases left between them.

CDR3 nucleotide sequence: TGCAGCGTTGGAGGGACACAGGGTGGTGACGAGCAGTACTTC. It is translated as CSVGGTQGGDEQYF. The gene calls are TRBV29-1 and TRBJ2-7, with D possibly TRBD1 on 6 matching bases. Germline CDR1 reads SQVTM; CDR2 reads ANQGSEA. The length of the CDR3 is 14 residues. The V and J ends lost 4 bases and 5 bases respectively, with 18 bases between them.

This chain links TRBV29-1 with TRBJ1-1; D unresolved. This CDR3 comprises 14 residues. Germline CDR1 SQVTM, CDR2 ANQGSEA. V lost 4 bases and J 1 base, leaving 13 bases between the germline ends. This CDR3 reads CSVGWKGKNTEAFF. DNA for the CDR3: TGCAGCGTTGGGTGGAAGGGAAAGAACACTGAAGCTTTCTTT.

The chain joins TRBV5-4 to TRBJ1-3; D gene ambiguous. The CDR3 is 15 residues long. Germline CDR1 is SGHNT and CDR2 is YYREEE (reference sequence). V lost 0 bases to trimming and J lost 3 bases, with 10 bases between them. The CDR3 nucleotides read TGTGCCAGCAGCTTGGATGGCTCGGGTGGAAACACCATATATTTT. Its protein product is CASSLDGSGGNTIYF.

Only one count was recorded for this clone. This sequence joins TRBV6-4 and TRBJ1-6; D gene unclear. The CDR3 sequence is 20 residues long. Between the trimmed V and J ends, which lost 2 bases and 4 bases, there was a span of 24 bases. Germline V gene lookup returns CDR1 MRHNA and CDR2 SNTAGT. In nucleotides, the CDR3 is TGTGCCAGCAGTGACCCACGCGGTGGGGAGCCCAGACCTTATAATTCACCCCTCCACTTT. Translated, it gives CASSDPRGGEPRPYNSPLHF.

The rearrangement links TRBV5-4 to TRBJ2-3, with 10 bases lining up with TRBD2. The CDR3 sequence is 16 residues long. V gave up 4 bases and J gave up 5 bases; unmatched junction bases: 10. CDR1 is SGHNT and CDR2 is YYREEE in the germline V gene (reference sequence). The CDR3 protein is CASSRGLAGELDTQYF. In nucleotides, the CDR3 is TGTGCCAGCAGCAGAGGGCTAGCGGGAGAGTTAGATACGCAGTATTTT.

The rearrangement uses TRBV6-1 and TRBJ2-1; 12 bases agree with TRBD1. CDR1 and CDR2 from the germline V gene are MNHNS and SASEGT. CDR3 length: 14 amino acids. V was pared by 0 bases and J by 13 bases, with 4 bases of the junction left unmatched. The CDR3 spells CASSEAQGTGGQFF. DNA for the CDR3: TGTGCCAGCAGTGAAGCTCAAGGGACAGGGGGCCAGTTCTTC.

The CDR3 sequence: CASSPQGLAGGKNEQFF. The CDR3, as DNA: TGTGCCAGCTCACCACAAGGACTAGCGGGAGGGAAGAATGAGCAGTTCTTC. The gene calls are TRBV18 and TRBJ2-1, with 15 nucleotides matching TRBD2. The germline gives CDR1 KGHSH, CDR2 LQKENI. J lost 7 bases, V lost 1 base, and 5 bases had no gene match. The CDR3 spans 17 residues.